The rows below give T cell receptor beta chains drawn from one sample of a study of blood T cell repertoires in COVID-19. Profiling relied on immunoSEQ multiplex PCR, and the TCRdb table lists in-frame clones only, not all of them. The sample lists roughly 63,000 clones, 80% to 90% occurring once. Sequencing was done on a sample of peripheral blood. Source of these receptors: a man between 45 and 60 years old with acute or convalescent COVID-19. The CDR3 runs from the conserved cysteine through the conserved F or W. The D gene is left open where the match is weak. Where a row states a size, it is once, few, many or the class of an expanded clone; other rows omit it.

v_gene	d_gene	j_gene	abundance	CDR3aa	CDR3nt
TRBV19	TRBD2	TRBJ2-2	.	CASSIDARLAGVQAGELFF	TGTGCCAGTAGTATAGATGCCCGGCTAGCGGGAGTACAGGCCGGGGAGCTGTTTTTT
TRBV19	.	TRBJ2-3	.	CASSLGLTSTDTQYF	TGTGCCAGTAGTCTAGGACTAACTAGCACAGATACGCAGTATTTT
TRBV7-9	.	TRBJ1-6	.	CASSLQGDSPLHF	TGTGCCAGCAGCTTACAGGGCGATTCACCCCTCCACTTT
TRBV6-2/TRBV6-3	.	TRBJ1-2	.	CASSRQYGYTF	TGTGCCAGCAGTAGACAGTATGGCTACACCTTC
TRBV7-9	TRBD1	TRBJ2-5	.	CASRPTGAQETQYF	TGTGCCAGCAGACCGACAGGGGCCCAAGAGACCCAGTACTTC
TRBV7-3	.	TRBJ1-1	.	CASSSTYPRTEAFF	TGTGCCAGCAGCTCGACGTACCCGAGGACTGAAGCTTTCTTT
TRBV7-2	.	TRBJ2-5	.	CASSLGSNRVETQYF	TGTGCCAGCAGCTTAGGGAGTAACCGGGTGGAGACCCAGTACTTC
TRBV3-1/TRBV3-2	TRBD2	TRBJ2-7	.	CASSQWRERSYEQYF	TGTGCCAGCAGCCAATGGCGGGAGCGCTCCTACGAGCAGTACTTC
TRBV9	.	TRBJ2-3	.	CASSVFGTVTDTQYF	TGTGCCAGCAGCGTATTTGGTACGGTGACAGATACGCAGTATTTT
TRBV27	.	TRBJ1-5	.	CASSLSGDQPQHF	TGTGCCAGCAGTTTATCAGGGGATCAGCCCCAGCATTTT
TRBV11-3	.	TRBJ2-3	.	CASAEERTDTQYF	TGTGCCAGCGCTGAGGAACGCACAGATACGCAGTATTTT
TRBV19	.	TRBJ1-5	.	CASSSDSLNQPQHF	TGTGCCAGTAGTAGCGACAGCCTCAATCAGCCCCAGCATTTT
TRBV3-1/TRBV3-2	TRBD1	TRBJ1-3	.	CASSPGPRGQEIGNTIYF	TGTGCCAGCAGCCCCGGACCCCGAGGACAGGAGATCGGAAACACCATATATTTT
TRBV2	TRBD2	TRBJ2-3	.	CASSSGTSGRRLDTQYF	TGTGCCAGCAGCTCCGGGACTAGCGGGAGAAGGCTAGATACGCAGTATTTT
TRBV19	.	TRBJ2-2	.	CASSIGVSGNTGELFF	TGTGCCAGTAGTATAGGGGTTAGCGGGAACACCGGGGAGCTGTTTTTT
TRBV4-3	TRBD2	TRBJ2-2	.	CASSQDSAGYTGELFF	TGCGCCAGCAGCCAAGATTCAGCGGGGTACACCGGGGAGCTGTTTTTT
TRBV4-1	.	TRBJ1-5	.	CASSHYSNQPQHF	TGCGCCAGCAGTCACTATAGCAATCAGCCCCAGCATTTT
TRBV29-1	.	TRBJ1-1	.	CSVERGSTEAFF	TGCAGCGTTGAAAGGGGGAGCACTGAAGCTTTCTTT
TRBV6-1	TRBD1	TRBJ1-1	.	CASSEKGTGAWGDTEAFF	TGTGCCAGCAGTGAAAAGGGCACAGGGGCCTGGGGAGACACTGAAGCTTTCTTT
TRBV5-1	.	TRBJ2-1	.	CASSERSSYNEQFF	TGCGCCAGCAGCGAGCGGAGCTCCTACAATGAGCAGTTCTTC
TRBV6-5	TRBD1	TRBJ1-5	.	CASTNPKTGERPQHF	TGTGCCAGCACCAACCCGAAGACAGGGGAAAGGCCCCAGCATTTT
TRBV29-1	.	TRBJ2-7	.	CSVGRVDGEQYF	TGCAGCGTTGGCAGGGTAGATGGCGAGCAGTACTTC
TRBV29-1	.	TRBJ1-2	.	CSVEGGGGRGYTF	TGCAGCGTTGAAGGTGGGGGAGGACGTGGCTACACCTTC
TRBV18	TRBD1	TRBJ1-4	.	CASSPDRAANEKLFF	TGTGCCAGCTCACCCGACAGGGCGGCTAATGAAAAACTGTTTTTT
TRBV3-1/TRBV3-2	.	TRBJ1-4	.	CASALRQANEKLFF	TGTGCCTCCGCCTTGCGACAGGCTAATGAAAAACTGTTTTTT
TRBV19	.	TRBJ1-5	.	CASTPTGPNQPQHF	TGTGCCAGTACCCCGACAGGACCTAATCAGCCCCAGCATTTT
TRBV5-1	.	TRBJ2-2	few	CASSPIQQTGELFF	TGCGCCAGCAGCCCCATCCAACAAACCGGGGAGCTGTTTTTT
TRBV18	TRBD2	TRBJ2-3	.	CASSLSSGKDTQYF	TGTGCCAGCTCACTATCTAGCGGGAAGGATACGCAGTATTTT
TRBV7-9	.	TRBJ2-1	few	CASSLDRGNEQFF	TGTGCCAGCAGCTTAGATCGAGGCAATGAGCAGTTCTTC
TRBV7-9	.	TRBJ2-5	.	CASSLGGQKETQYF	TGTGCCAGCAGCTTAGGTGGGCAGAAAGAGACCCAGTACTTC
TRBV28	.	TRBJ2-3	.	CASRSDFRGTDTQYF	TGTGCCAGCAGATCCGATTTCCGGGGCACAGATACGCAGTATTTT
TRBV5-1	TRBD2	TRBJ2-4	.	CASSPGLAGRKNIQYF	TGCGCCAGCAGCCCGGGACTAGCGGGTAGAAAAAACATTCAGTACTTC
TRBV29-1	.	TRBJ2-5	.	CSVGGQGRETQYF	TGCAGCGTGGGTGGGCAGGGGCGAGAGACCCAGTACTTC
TRBV5-1	.	TRBJ2-1	.	CASSQGNEQFF	TGCGCCAGCAGCCAGGGAAATGAGCAGTTCTTC
TRBV19	.	TRBJ1-5	.	CASSDGQLSNQPQHF	TGTGCCAGTAGTGACGGACAGCTAAGCAATCAGCCCCAGCATTTT
TRBV5-6	TRBD2	TRBJ2-3	.	CASSLGLAGVGDTQYF	TGTGCCAGCAGCCTCGGACTAGCGGGAGTTGGAGATACGCAGTATTTT
TRBV29-1	TRBD2	TRBJ2-5	.	CSASRTSGSETQYF	TGCAGCGCCTCTCGGACTAGCGGGAGTGAGACCCAGTACTTC
TRBV19	TRBD1	TRBJ1-1	.	CASSTLRDSLTNTEAFF	TGTGCCAGTAGTACCCTCCGGGACAGCCTAACGAACACTGAAGCTTTCTTT
TRBV29-1	.	TRBJ2-7	.	CSVAEGFYEQYF	TGCAGCGTTGCCGAGGGTTTCTACGAGCAGTACTTC
TRBV6-6	TRBD2	TRBJ2-1	.	CASSYSGGRANEQFF	TGTGCCAGCAGTTACTCTGGCGGGAGGGCCAATGAGCAGTTCTTC